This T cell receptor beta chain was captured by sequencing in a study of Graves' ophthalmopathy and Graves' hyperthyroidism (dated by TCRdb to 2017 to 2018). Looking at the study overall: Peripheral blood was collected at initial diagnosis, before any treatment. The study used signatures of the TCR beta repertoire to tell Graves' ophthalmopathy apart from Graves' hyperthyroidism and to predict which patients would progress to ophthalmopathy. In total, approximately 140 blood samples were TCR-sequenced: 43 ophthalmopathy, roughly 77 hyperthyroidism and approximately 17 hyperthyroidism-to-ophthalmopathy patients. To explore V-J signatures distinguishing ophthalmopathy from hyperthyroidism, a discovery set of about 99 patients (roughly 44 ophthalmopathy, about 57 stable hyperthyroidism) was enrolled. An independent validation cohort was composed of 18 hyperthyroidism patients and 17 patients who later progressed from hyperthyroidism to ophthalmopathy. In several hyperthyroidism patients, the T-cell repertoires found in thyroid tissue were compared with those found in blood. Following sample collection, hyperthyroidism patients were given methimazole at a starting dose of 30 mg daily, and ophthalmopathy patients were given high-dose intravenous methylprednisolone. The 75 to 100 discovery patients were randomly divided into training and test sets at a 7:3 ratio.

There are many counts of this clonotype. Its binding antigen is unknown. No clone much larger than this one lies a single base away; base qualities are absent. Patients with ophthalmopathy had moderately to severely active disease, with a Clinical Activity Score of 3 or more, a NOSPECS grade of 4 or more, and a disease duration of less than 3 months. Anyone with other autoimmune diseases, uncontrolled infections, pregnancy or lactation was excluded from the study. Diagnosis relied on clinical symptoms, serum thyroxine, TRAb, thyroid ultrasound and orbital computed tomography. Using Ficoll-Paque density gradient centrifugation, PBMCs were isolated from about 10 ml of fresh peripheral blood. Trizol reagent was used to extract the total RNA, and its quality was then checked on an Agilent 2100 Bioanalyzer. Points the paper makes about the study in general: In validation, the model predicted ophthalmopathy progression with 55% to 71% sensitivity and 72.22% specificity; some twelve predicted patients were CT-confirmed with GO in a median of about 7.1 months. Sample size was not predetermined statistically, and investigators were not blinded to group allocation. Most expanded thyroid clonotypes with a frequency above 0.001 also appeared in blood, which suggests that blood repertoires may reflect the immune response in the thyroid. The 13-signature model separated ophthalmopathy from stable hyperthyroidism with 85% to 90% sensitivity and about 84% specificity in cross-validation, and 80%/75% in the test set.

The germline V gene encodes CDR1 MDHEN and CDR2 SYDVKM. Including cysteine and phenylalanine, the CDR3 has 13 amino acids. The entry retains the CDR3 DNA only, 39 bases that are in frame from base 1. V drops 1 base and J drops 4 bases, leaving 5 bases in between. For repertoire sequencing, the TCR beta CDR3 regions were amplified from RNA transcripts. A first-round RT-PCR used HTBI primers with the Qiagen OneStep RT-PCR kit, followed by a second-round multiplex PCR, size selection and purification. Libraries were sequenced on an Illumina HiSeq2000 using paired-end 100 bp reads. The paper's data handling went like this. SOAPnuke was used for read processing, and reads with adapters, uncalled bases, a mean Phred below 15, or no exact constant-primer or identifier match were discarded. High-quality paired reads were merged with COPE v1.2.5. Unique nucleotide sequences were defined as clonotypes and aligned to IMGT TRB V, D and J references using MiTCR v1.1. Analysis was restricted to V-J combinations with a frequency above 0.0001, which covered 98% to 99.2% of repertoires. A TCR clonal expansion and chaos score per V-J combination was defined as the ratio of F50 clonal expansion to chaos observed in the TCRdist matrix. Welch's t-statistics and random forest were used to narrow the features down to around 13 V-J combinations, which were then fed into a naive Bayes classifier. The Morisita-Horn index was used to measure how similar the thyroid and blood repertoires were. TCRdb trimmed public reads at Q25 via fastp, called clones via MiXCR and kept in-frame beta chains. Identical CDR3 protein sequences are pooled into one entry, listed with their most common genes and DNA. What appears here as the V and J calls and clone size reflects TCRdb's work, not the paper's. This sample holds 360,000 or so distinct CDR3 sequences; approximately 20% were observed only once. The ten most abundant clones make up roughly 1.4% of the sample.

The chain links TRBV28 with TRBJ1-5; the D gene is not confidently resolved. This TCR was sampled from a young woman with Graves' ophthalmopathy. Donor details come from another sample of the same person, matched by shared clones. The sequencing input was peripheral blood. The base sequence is TGTGCCAGCAGTTTATTCCCAAATCAGCCCCAGCATTTT. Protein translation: CASSLFPNQPQHF. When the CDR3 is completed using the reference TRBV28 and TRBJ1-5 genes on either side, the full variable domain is DVKVTQSSRYLVKRTGEKVFLECVQDMDHENMFWYRQDPGLGLRLIYFSYDVKMKEKGDIPEGYSVSREKKERFSLILESASTNQTSMYLCASSLFPNQPQHFGDGTRLSIL.